These T cell receptor beta chains were read from a single sample in a study of T cell changes during pregnancy in multiple sclerosis. TCRdb's table, derived via immunoSEQ multiplex PCR, lists solely in-frame clones and lacks some. The sample has some 60,000 clones; 80% to 95% are singletons. The sequenced sample was peripheral blood, obtained in the third trimester of pregnancy. These receptors were collected from a female donor in good health, enrolled as a control in a pregnancy study. Each CDR3 is given with its conserved first and last residue. A D gene is named only where the DNA matches it firmly. For some rows the clone size is stated as once, few or many, or as a class when expanded; others skip it.

TRBJ2-7 TRBV7-9 TRBD2 . CASSHQVRGGYEQYF TGTGCCAGCAGCCACCAGGTTCGGGGGGGCTACGAGCAGTACTTC
TRBJ2-1 TRBV6-4 TRBD1 . CASSDRPGQGANEQFF TGTGCCAGCTCCGACCGCCCGGGACAGGGGGCCAATGAGCAGTTCTTC
TRBJ2-7 TRBV7-9 . few CASSLRGKQYF TGTGCCAGCAGCTTACGGGGGAAGCAGTACTTC
TRBJ2-6 TRBV2 . . CASSEMVMFSSGANVLTF TGTGCCAGCAGTGAAATGGTGATGTTCAGCTCTGGGGCCAACGTCCTGACTTTC
TRBJ2-7 TRBV18 TRBD2 . CASSPTGLAGYGSEQYF TGTGCCAGCTCCCCTACGGGACTAGCGGGCTACGGCAGCGAGCAGTACTTC
TRBJ1-5 TRBV10-2 . . CASGRQPNQPQHF TGCGCCAGCGGACGACAGCCCAATCAGCCCCAGCATTTT
TRBJ2-7 TRBV6-1 TRBD2 . CASSVSSGGVYEQYF TGTGCCAGCAGTGTCTCTAGCGGGGGGGTCTACGAGCAGTACTTC
TRBJ2-5 TRBV13 TRBD2 . CASSPRGAGGPGETQYF TGTGCCAGCAGCCCCCGTGGAGCGGGAGGGCCAGGGGAGACCCAGTACTTC
TRBJ2-7 TRBV6-6 . . CASSPTVPSSYEQYF TGTGCCAGCAGTCCAACAGTCCCGAGCTCCTACGAGCAGTACTTC
TRBJ1-3 TRBV6-5 TRBD1 . CASRGGQGAGNTIYF TGTGCCAGCAGAGGGGGACAGGGGGCGGGAAACACCATATATTTT
TRBJ2-7 TRBV2 . . CASSAQRIPSYEQYF TGTGCCAGCAGTGCTCAGCGTATCCCCTCCTACGAGCAGTACTTC
TRBJ1-2 TRBV6-5 . once CASSRGDYGYTF TGTGCCAGCAGCAGGGGAGACTATGGCTACACCTTC
TRBJ2-1 TRBV11-3 TRBD2 . CASSLDFWTSGGADNEQFF TGTGCCAGCAGCTTAGATTTTTGGACTAGCGGGGGGGCCGACAATGAGCAGTTCTTC
TRBJ2-4 TRBV7-2 . . CASSPGLAKNIQYF TGTGCCAGCAGCCCCGGACTGGCCAAAAACATTCAGTACTTC
TRBJ1-2 TRBV7-9 TRBD1 few CASSLGTGENNYGYTF TGTGCCAGCAGCTTGGGGACAGGGGAAAATAACTATGGCTACACCTTC
TRBJ2-2 TRBV6-5 TRBD1 . CASSPGTGFTGELFF TGTGCCAGCAGTCCCGGGACAGGGTTTACCGGGGAGCTGTTTTTT
TRBJ1-6 TRBV7-9 TRBD1 . CASSPPFPGGNSPLHF TGTGCCAGCAGCCCCCCTTTTCCAGGGGGAAATTCACCCCTCCACTTT
TRBJ2-7 TRBV5-6 . . CASSLTGHYEQYF TGTGCCAGCAGCTTGACAGGCCACTACGAGCAGTACTTC
TRBJ2-6 TRBV2 TRBD1 . CASRRAGTGFSGANVLTF TGTGCCTCCCGCCGGGCCGGGACAGGGTTCTCTGGGGCCAACGTCCTGACTTTC
TRBJ1-2 TRBV6-1 . . CASSGQINYGYTF TGTGCCAGCAGTGGCCAGATCAACTATGGCTACACCTTC
TRBJ1-4 TRBV2 TRBD1 . CASRAQGVSNEKLFF TGTGCCAGCAGGGCACAGGGGGTATCTAATGAAAAACTGTTTTTT